This TCR beta chain appears in the sequencing data of a study of blood T cell repertoires in COVID-19. In the study overall: Sites in the United States, Italy and Spain provided acute and convalescent COVID-19 samples. PBMCs, B-cell-depleted T cells, or T cells were the source of the cDNA or gDNA that made up the material.

Patients of the Seattle cohort, enrolled during active infection, were followed longitudinally. Per the original data handling: By means of reference gene primer amplification, nucleated cell counts were estimated. The assay was immunoSEQ multiplex PCR, and TCRdb's table has in-frame clones only and misses some. For V, J and clone size, that table is used; D and trimming come from the DNA. The repertoire holds some 390,000 clones, with about 89% as singletons. CDR1 KGHSH and CDR2 LQKENI come from the germline V gene. Trimming cost V 2 bases and J 4 bases; bases outside gene matches: 16. The CDR3 extends over 19 amino acids.

The TCR sequence derives from a woman aged 35 to 49 with COVID-19, enrolled during active disease. The chain carries TRBV18 and TRBJ2-1, with TRBD1 matching 8 bases. What was sequenced was peripheral blood. The CDR3 DNA reads as TGTGCCAGCTCACCATACTCCAGGGGGCCGAACGAAGTATACAATGAGCAGTTCTTC. Its protein is CASSPYSRGPNEVYNEQFF.